What follows is one T cell receptor beta chain and its context. This clone's antigen is unknown. Base qualities were left out, and no much larger clone turns up one base away. CDR1 SEHNR and CDR2 FQNEAQ were looked up in the germline V gene (reference sequence). Ends trimmed: V by 0 bases, J by 2 bases; bases unmatched to a gene: 3. The CDR3 runs 16 residues from the cysteine to the phenylalanine. CDR3 DNA only is kept here, 48 bases in frame from base 1. Healthy HIV-negative adults with no recently reported acute infections or vaccinations were included as donors. All donors were Caucasian adults living in Nashville, Tennessee, USA. For unsorted samples, roughly 86 million PBMCs were counted and genomic DNA was extracted with the QIAamp DNA Blood Mini kit. After blood collection by leukapheresis, PBMCs were isolated using Ficoll-Histopaque density gradient centrifugation and then cryopreserved in the vapor phase of liquid nitrogen.

TCR CDR3 regions were amplified from genomic DNA by multiplex PCR using the deep immunoSEQ assay. Genomic DNA extracted from each cell subset was distributed evenly over all wells of several immunoSEQ 96-well plates, and each plate served as one replicate. Each replicate PCR for unsorted PBMC received roughly 300 ng genomic DNA, equal to 30,000 or so T cell genomes. Ten immunoSEQ deep assay plates were used to sequence the unsorted PBMC genomic DNA. The purified libraries were quantified using a Qubit 3.0 fluorometer, sized with a Bioanalyzer 2100, and then quantified again using the KAPA Library Quantification kit. Each immunoSEQ 96-well plate was sequenced on its own single-read 150-cycle Illumina NextSeq 550 flow cell. On the authors' methods: Because only junctional sequences without quality scores were contained in the immunoSEQ output, filtering matching that applied to full-length reads could not be performed. To assign V/J genes and CDR3, sequences were annotated using PyIR, a Python wrapper for IgBLAST v1.9, with IMGT germline references. Reads with weak V/J assignments (E-value above 1e-6), missing CDR3, stop codons, out-of-frame junctions, or ambiguous translated residues were removed. V3J clonotypes were defined as sequences sharing the same inferred V gene, J gene, and CDR3 amino acid sequence. Percentage overlap between repertoires was calculated by dividing the number of shared unique clonotypes by the size of the smaller repertoire. RTK rarefaction, the Chao1 estimator, and Recon v2.1 estimates of unobserved clonotypes were used to assess repertoire richness. The table was pulled from immuneACCESS by TCRdb, which kept in-frame rearrangements only. Such tables lose some clones; where checked, under half of the loss comes from unresolved V genes, and the rest has no known cause. The D gene and trimming were derived from the DNA, and the V and J assignments and clone size from that table. The sample table shows about 470,000 clones, and more than 75% are seen once. The top ten clonotypes cover less than 15% of the sample.

The data stem from a study of shared clonotypes between healthy human individuals (dated by TCRdb to the early 2020s). About the investigation overall: Two women and three men aged 18 to 49 years were included in the cohort. To estimate repertoire size and how much clonotype sharing occurs between individuals, the study deeply sequenced the blood TCR repertoires of five healthy adults. Between about 0.85 and 9.5 billion PBMCs per donor were obtained by leukapheresis. To increase sequencing depth and limit assay-specific biases, TCR repertoire library preparation and sequencing were carried out by different laboratories using diverse techniques.

Study-level results and caveats: The genetic and exposure-history diversity represented was limited by the small number of donors. Pairwise subsampling indicated that sequencing depth was expected to affect the degree of clonotype sharing among donors. Only blood was sampled, and tissue TCR repertoires likely differ from those in blood.

The chain uses TRBV7-9 and TRBJ2-5; TRBD2 aligns with 10 central bases. The TCR sequence derives from a woman aged 40 to 55 in good health. Some clones in this sample may be carry-over from other donors' samples. Source material: PBMCs. The CDR3 has the sequence CASSLARTSGQETQYF. The nucleotide sequence is given as TGTGCCAGCAGCTTAGCTAGGACTAGCGGACAAGAGACCCAGTACTTC.